The 4 T cell receptor beta chains listed next were all sequenced from one sample in a study of memory CD4+ T cells and cytomegalovirus serostatus. Here immunoSEQ multiplex PCR was the method, and the copy in TCRdb shows in-frame clones only, minus some. The sample has just under 60,000 clones; about 81% are singletons. Single viable CD3+CD4+CD8-CD45RO+ cells were sorted as the memory CD4+ T cells. Sequencing was carried out using memory CD4+ T cells from blood. The receptors stem from an adult in good health and CMV-seronegative.

This sequence joins TRBV7-3 and TRBJ2-5; D ambiguous. V gave up 5 bases and J gave up 5 bases, with 12 bases separating them. The germline V gene has CDR1 SGHTA and CDR2 FQGTGA. The CDR3 is 13 amino acids. CDR3: CASSLLIGETQYF. For the CDR3, the DNA is TGTGCCAGCAGCCTGCTGATCGGGGAGACCCAGTACTTC.

This chain links TRBV6-1 with TRBJ2-7; D uncertain. The ends were cut back, 3 bases at V and 0 bases at J, with 15 bases in the middle. The CDR3 has 16 residues. The germline V gene encodes CDR1 MNHNS and CDR2 SASEGT. CDR3 in amino acids: CASSDRRLAVSYEQYF. CDR3 in DNA: TGTGCCAGCAGTGACCGCCGCCTCGCGGTCTCCTACGAGCAGTACTTC.

The V and J genes are TRBV30 and TRBJ1-1; 7 bases are shared with TRBD1. This CDR3 has 14 residues. Germline-derived CDR1 and CDR2 are GTSNPN and SVGIG (reference sequence). V was pared by 3 bases and J by 4 bases, with 8 bases of the junction left unmatched. CDR3 amino acids: CAWRSTGESTEAFF. The DNA of the CDR3 is TGTGCCTGGAGATCAACAGGGGAGAGCACTGAAGCTTTCTTT.

The sample holds a few counts of this clone. J is TRBJ1-1 and V is TRBV29-1; D is possibly TRBD1 (5 bases). The germline CDR1 and CDR2 sequences are SQVTM and ANQGSEA. The CDR3 extends over 12 amino acids. Trimming took 4 bases from V and 6 from J, leaving 12 bases between them. The CDR3 protein is CSVGDKGAEAFF. The CDR3 DNA follows: TGCAGCGTTGGAGACAAAGGGGCTGAAGCTTTCTTT.